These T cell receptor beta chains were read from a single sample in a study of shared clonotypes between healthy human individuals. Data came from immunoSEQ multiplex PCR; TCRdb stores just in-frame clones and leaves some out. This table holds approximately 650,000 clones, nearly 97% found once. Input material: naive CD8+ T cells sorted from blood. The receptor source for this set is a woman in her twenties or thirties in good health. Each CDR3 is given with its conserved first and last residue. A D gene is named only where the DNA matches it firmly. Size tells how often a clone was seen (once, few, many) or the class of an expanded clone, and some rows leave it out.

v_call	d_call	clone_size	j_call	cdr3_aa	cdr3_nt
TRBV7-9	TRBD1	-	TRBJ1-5	CASSGETGGRPQHF	TGTGCCAGCAGCGGAGAGACAGGGGGTCGCCCCCAGCATTTT
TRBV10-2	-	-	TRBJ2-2	CASDGDTNTGELFF	TGCGCCAGCGACGGGGACACGAACACCGGGGAGCTGTTTTTT
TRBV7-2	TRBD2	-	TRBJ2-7	CASSLGGIAGDYEQYF	TGTGCCAGCAGCTTGGGTGGAATAGCGGGGGACTACGAGCAGTACTTC
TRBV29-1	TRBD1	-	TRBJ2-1	CSVKRHRDRVGNEQFF	TGCAGCGTGAAACGTCACCGGGACAGGGTTGGTAATGAGCAGTTCTTC
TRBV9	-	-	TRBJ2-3	CASSVVTDTQYF	TGTGCCAGCAGCGTAGTAACAGATACGCAGTATTTT
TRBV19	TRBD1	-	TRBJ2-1	CASSMTGTGFHNEQFF	TGTGCCAGTAGTATGACCGGGACAGGGTTCCACAATGAGCAGTTCTTC
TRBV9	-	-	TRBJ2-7	CASSVAKTDSFYEQYF	TGTGCCAGCAGCGTAGCGAAGACGGACTCCTTCTACGAGCAGTACTTC
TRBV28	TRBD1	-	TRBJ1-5	CASSFRGQGFQPQHF	TGTGCCAGCAGTTTTAGAGGACAGGGGTTTCAGCCCCAGCATTTT
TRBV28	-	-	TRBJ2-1	CASSVLEGFYNEQFF	TGTGCCAGCAGTGTTTTAGAGGGGTTCTACAATGAGCAGTTCTTC
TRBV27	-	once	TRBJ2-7	CASSLAGRGYEQYF	TGTGCCAGCAGTTTAGCGGGACGAGGCTACGAGCAGTACTTC
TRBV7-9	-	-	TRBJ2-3	CASSPWTGTDTQYF	TGTGCCAGCAGCCCCTGGACAGGCACAGATACGCAGTATTTT
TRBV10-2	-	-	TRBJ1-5	CASSEIGSNQPQHF	TGCGCCAGCAGTGAGATTGGAAGCAATCAGCCCCAGCATTTT
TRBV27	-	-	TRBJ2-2	CASKMGLATAGELFF	TGTGCCAGCAAGATGGGATTAGCCACTGCCGGGGAGCTGTTTTTT
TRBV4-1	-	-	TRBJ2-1	CASRAGGGNEQFF	TGCGCCAGCAGGGCAGGAGGCGGCAATGAGCAGTTCTTC
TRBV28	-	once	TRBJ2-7	CAARGLAVEQYF	TGTGCCGCAAGGGGTCTAGCCGTCGAGCAGTACTTC